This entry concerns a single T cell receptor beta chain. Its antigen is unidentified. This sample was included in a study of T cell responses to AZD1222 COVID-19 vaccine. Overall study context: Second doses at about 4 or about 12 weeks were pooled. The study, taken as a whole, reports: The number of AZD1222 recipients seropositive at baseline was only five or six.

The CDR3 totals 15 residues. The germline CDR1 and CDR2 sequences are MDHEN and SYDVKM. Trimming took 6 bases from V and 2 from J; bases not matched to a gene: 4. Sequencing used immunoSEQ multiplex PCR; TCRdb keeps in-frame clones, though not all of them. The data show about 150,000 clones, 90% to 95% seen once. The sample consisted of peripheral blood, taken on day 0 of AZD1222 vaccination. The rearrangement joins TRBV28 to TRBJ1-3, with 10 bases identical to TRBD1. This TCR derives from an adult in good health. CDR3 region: CASSSDRGPGNTIYF. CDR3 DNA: TGTGCCAGCAGCTCAGACAGGGGGCCTGGAAACACCATATATTTT.